This TCR beta chain was obtained from a study of T cell repertoires in cytomegalovirus infection. Looking at the study overall: Indications of both CMV infection and matching HLA type were provided by public TCR beta signatures. Overall study results and limits: HLA-C-restricted CMV-specific TCR beta clonotypes prevailed in the ex vivo response.

This clonotype was counted between two and nine times. Its antigen is undetermined. J was trimmed by 0 bases and V by 4 bases; bases with no gene match: 5. The germline V gene has CDR1 SGHRS and CDR2 YFSETQ. The CDR3 is 16 residues long. Using its own MiXCR run on the reads, TCRdb lists one record per CDR3 protein. The sample lists 250,000 or so distinct CDR3 sequences; over 8% were seen once. The J gene is TRBJ1-4, the V gene TRBV5-1; 8 bases align to TRBD1. Input material: PBMCs. The origin of this receptor is a human donor in good health (CMV status not recorded). Some clones in this sample may be carry-over from other donors' samples. The CDR3 region has the DNA TGCGCCAGCAGCAGAGGACAGGGTGCAACTAATGAAAAACTGTTTTTT. Translated: CASSRGQGATNEKLFF.